These T cell receptor beta chains were read from a single sample in a study of neurological immune-mediated disorders. TCRdb re-called the 5' RACE reads with MiXCR, one entry per CDR3 protein. The sample comprises 70,000 or so distinct CDR3 sequences, roughly 3% of which are singletons, and more than 4% rests with the top ten. The sequencing input was PBMCs. Source of these receptors: a woman aged 50 to 65 with multiple sclerosis. Both conserved end residues are part of each CDR3. The D gene is left open where the match is weak. Size tells how often a clone was seen, or its class if it is expanded.

abundance	v_gene	d_gene	j_gene	CDR3nt	CDR3aa
few	TRBV5-8	.	TRBJ1-5	TGTGCCAGCAGCCGCGGGTTAGAGAGCAATAAGACCCAGAATTTT	CASSRGLESNKTQNF
few	TRBV5-1	TRBD1	TRBJ2-2	TGCGCCAGCAGTCCGGGACAGGGGCCTACTCGGACCGGGGAGCTGTTTTTT	CASSPGQGPTRTGELFF
many	TRBV29-1	.	TRBJ1-1	TGCAGCGTAGGTCCGGGGTGGGGAATGAACACTGAAGCTTTCTTT	CSVGPGWGMNTEAFF
many	TRBV6-8	.	TRBJ1-1	TGTGCCAGCAGTCCCCTTTACAGGGAACCCTACCGGAACACTGAAGCTTTCTTT	CASSPLYREPYRNTEAFF
many	TRBV5-1	.	TRBJ2-5	TGCGCCAGCAGCCAAGGGGGGGTTGTCGAGACCCAGTACTTC	CASSQGGVVETQYF
many	TRBV6-6	.	TRBJ1-4	TGTGCCAGCAGTTACCGCGGTTGGGAAAAACTGTTTTTT	CASSYRGWEKLFF
many	TRBV5-1	.	TRBJ1-2	TGCGCCAGCAGCCCGGCTGGGGAGAGTCGCTACACCTTC	CASSPAGESRYTF
many	TRBV27	.	TRBJ2-1	TGTGCCAGCGCCCGGCGGGCGGGACAAGGTAATGAGCAGTTCTTC	CASARRAGQGNEQFF
many	TRBV20-1	.	TRBJ2-2	TGCAGTGCTGCCGGGCGCACAAACACCGGGGAGCTGTTTTTT	CSAAGRTNTGELFF
many	TRBV15	.	TRBJ2-2	TGTGCCACCAGCCACTATAGCGGGGAGCTGTTTTTT	CATSHYSGELFF
many	TRBV20-1	TRBD2	TRBJ2-5	TGCAGTGCCACGGGACTAGCACAGACCCAGTACTTC	CSATGLAQTQYF
many	TRBV4-3	TRBD1	TRBJ1-2	TGCGCCAGCAGCCAAGATGTAAGACAGGGGGTTGGCTACACCTTC	CASSQDVRQGVGYTF
many	TRBV10-3	TRBD2	TRBJ2-5	TGTGCCATCAGGGAGACTAGCGGGATCCAAGAGACCCAGTACTTC	CAIRETSGIQETQYF
many	TRBV14	.	TRBJ2-1	TGTGCCAGCAGCCGTATGGACTACTACAATGAGCAGTTCTTC	CASSRMDYYNEQFF
many	TRBV27	TRBD2	TRBJ2-3	TGTGCCAGCAGTTTAGCTAGCGGGAAAAACACAGATACGCAGTATTTT	CASSLASGKNTDTQYF
many	TRBV5-1	.	TRBJ2-2	TGCGCCAGCAGCCCAGCCCTGACCGGGGAGCTGTTTTTT	CASSPALTGELFF
many	TRBV20-1	TRBD2	TRBJ2-5	TGCAGTGCTAGACTAGCGGGAGAGACCCAGTACTTC	CSARLAGETQYF
many	TRBV20-1	.	TRBJ2-5	TGCAGTGCGAACAAGGACAGAGAGACCCAGTACTTC	CSANKDRETQYF
many	TRBV29-1	TRBD2	TRBJ2-1	TGCAGCGCCGAACCCTTAGCGGGAGGGATGTACAATGAGCAGTTCTTC	CSAEPLAGGMYNEQFF
many	TRBV5-1	.	TRBJ1-2	TGCGCCAGCAAACTAGGAACCAACTATGGCTACACCTTC	CASKLGTNYGYTF
many	TRBV5-6	.	TRBJ1-2	TGTGCCAGCAGCTTGGCAGGGGTGGACGGGGGCTACACCTTC	CASSLAGVDGGYTF
many	TRBV9	.	TRBJ2-5	TGTGCCAGCAGCGTAGCGGGGTGGGAGACCCAGTACTTC	CASSVAGWETQYF
many	TRBV3-1	TRBD1	TRBJ2-3	TGTGCCAGCAGCCCCGGGACAGGGTGGGCAGATACGCAGTATTTT	CASSPGTGWADTQYF
many	TRBV10-1	TRBD1	TRBJ2-7	TGCGCCAGCAGTGAAGGACAGGCGTCACCCGCCTACGAGCAGTACTTC	CASSEGQASPAYEQYF
many	TRBV5-1	TRBD1	TRBJ1-4	TGCGCCAGCAGCGACCCACAGGGGGCGGATGAAAAACTGTTTTTT	CASSDPQGADEKLFF
many	TRBV5-1	.	TRBJ2-3	TGCGCCAGCAGCTCTAGTGTTTCTAGCACAGATACGCAGTATTTT	CASSSSVSSTDTQYF
many	TRBV5-1	.	TRBJ2-3	TGCGCCAGCAGCTTGGAACAGGGTCCAGATACGCAGTATTTT	CASSLEQGPDTQYF
many	TRBV9	TRBD2	TRBJ2-5	TGTGCCAGCAGCGTCGGACTAGCGGGGAGGCAAGAGACCCAGTACTTC	CASSVGLAGRQETQYF
many	TRBV6-6	TRBD2	TRBJ2-7	TGTGCCAGCAGTCCGGGAGGGGGGTCTGGCGAGCAGTACTTC	CASSPGGGSGEQYF
many	TRBV20-1	TRBD1	TRBJ2-7	TGCAGTGCTAGTCCCACCACAGGGGTCATTCGTTACGAGCAGTACTTC	CSASPTTGVIRYEQYF
many	TRBV7-6	TRBD1	TRBJ2-5	TGTGCCAGCAGCCCGAGGACAGGGGGAGAGACCCAGTACTTC	CASSPRTGGETQYF
many	TRBV11-3	.	TRBJ1-1	TGTGCCAGCAGCAAGGGAAGAATGGGTCACAGTGAAGCTTTCTTT	CASSKGRMGHSEAFF
few	TRBV20-1	.	TRBJ2-3	TGCAGTGCTAGAGTTTTTAGCACAGATACGCAGTATTTT	CSARVFSTDTQYF
many	TRBV7-9	.	TRBJ2-5	TGTGCCAGCGCCGGGAACGGTAGAGAGACCCAGTACTTC	CASAGNGRETQYF
many	TRBV20-1	.	TRBJ2-5	TGCAGTGCTAGTGTAGACACAAAAGAGACCCAGTACTTC	CSASVDTKETQYF
many	TRBV5-1	.	TRBJ2-1	TGCGCCAGCAGCGTGGGATCAGGCTACGGGAATGAGCAGTTCTTC	CASSVGSGYGNEQFF
many	TRBV12-3/TRBV12-4	.	TRBJ1-6	TGTGCCAGCAGCTATACGGTACCGAATTCACCCCTCCACTTT	CASSYTVPNSPLHF
many	TRBV7-2	.	TRBJ1-6	TGTGCCAGCAGCTTAGCGGTCAGGGGAAATTCACCCCTCCACTTT	CASSLAVRGNSPLHF
many	TRBV28	TRBD1	TRBJ1-2	TGTGCCAGCAGTTTTGAGACAGGGGGCCTCTATGGCTACACCTTC	CASSFETGGLYGYTF
many	TRBV7-2	TRBD2	TRBJ2-3	TGTGCCAGCAGCCAGGGTGGGGCGGGAGGCACGCAGTATTTT	CASSQGGAGGTQYF
many	TRBV7-3	.	TRBJ1-2	TGTGCCAGCAGCTTATTGCCTAACTATGGCTACACCTTC	CASSLLPNYGYTF